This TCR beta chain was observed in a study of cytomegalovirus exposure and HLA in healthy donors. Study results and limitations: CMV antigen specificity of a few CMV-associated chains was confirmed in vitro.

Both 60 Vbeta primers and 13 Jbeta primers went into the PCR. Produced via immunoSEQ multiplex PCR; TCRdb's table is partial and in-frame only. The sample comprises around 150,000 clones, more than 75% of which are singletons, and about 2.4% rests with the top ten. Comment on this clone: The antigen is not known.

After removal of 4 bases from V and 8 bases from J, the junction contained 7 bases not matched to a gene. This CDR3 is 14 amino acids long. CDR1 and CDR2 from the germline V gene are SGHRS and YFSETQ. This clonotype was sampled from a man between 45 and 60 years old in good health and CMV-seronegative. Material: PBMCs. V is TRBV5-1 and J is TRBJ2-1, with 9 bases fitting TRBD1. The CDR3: CASSLGQGSDEQFF. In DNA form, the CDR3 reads TGCGCCAGCAGCCTAGGACAGGGGTCCGATGAGCAGTTCTTC. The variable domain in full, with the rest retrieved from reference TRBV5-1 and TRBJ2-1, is KAGVTQTPRYLIKTRGQQVTLSCSPISGHRSVSWYQQTPGQGLQFLFEYFSETQRNKGNFPGRFSGRQFSNSRSEMNVSTLELGDSALYLCASSLGQGSDEQFFGPGTRLTVL.